Sequencing of this T cell receptor beta chain was carried out in a study of identical twins. Overall study results and limits: Out-of-frame alpha sequences common to twins were enriched for low generation probability. For monozygotic twins, models underestimated out-of-frame TCR alpha sharing.

From the 5' RACE reads, TCRdb called clonotypes with MiXCR, one entry per CDR3 protein. The sample lists some 590,000 distinct CDR3 sequences; around 9.6% were seen once. The CDR3 loop spans 13 amino acids. The V end was cut by 1 base, the J end by 12 bases, with 11 bases between. Germline V gene lookup returns CDR1 SGHKS and CDR2 YYEKEE (reference sequence). As to this clonotype: The antigen remains undetermined.

The sample also formed part of further work on yellow fever vaccine responses in identical twins.

Sequenced sample: PBMCs. The clonotype originates from a woman between 18 and 29 years old in good health. The chain uses TRBV5-5 and TRBJ2-6; D is unclear. The CDR3 nucleotides are TGTGCCAGCAGCTTGACCACGGCCTCCGTCCTGACTTTC. Protein: CASSLTTASVLTF.